These T cell receptor beta chains were read from a single sample in a study of blood T cells in healthy people across ages. TCRdb reprocessed the 5' RACE reads via MiXCR and lists one record per CDR3 protein. The sample includes 1.8 million or so distinct CDR3 sequences, about 39% of them seen just once. The specimen sequenced was blood. The receptors were sampled from a human donor in good health. Each CDR3 is given with its conserved first and last residue. D genes are given only for firm matches. Expanded clones are given a class, and other clones once, few, many or no size at all.

CDR3aa: CASSLDQPVDGYTF; CDR3nt: TGTGCCAGCAGCTTAGACCAGCCCGTGGATGGCTACACCTTC; j_gene: TRBJ1-2; v_gene: TRBV7-9; abundance: few; d_gene: -
CDR3aa: CATSDSKDTYEQYF; CDR3nt: TGTGCCACCAGTGATTCTAAGGATACCTACGAGCAGTACTTC; j_gene: TRBJ2-7; v_gene: TRBV24-1; abundance: -; d_gene: -
CDR3aa: CASSDTPGRRNNEQFF; CDR3nt: TGTGCCAGCAGTGATACACCGGGACGCCGGAACAATGAGCAGTTCTTC; j_gene: TRBJ2-1; v_gene: TRBV2; abundance: few; d_gene: -
CDR3aa: CASSPRTSGGSQETQYF; CDR3nt: TGTGCCAGCAGCCCTCGGACTAGCGGGGGGAGCCAAGAGACCCAGTACTTC; j_gene: TRBJ2-5; v_gene: TRBV13; abundance: -; d_gene: TRBD2
CDR3aa: CASSVEGTSGNEQFF; CDR3nt: TGTGCCAGCAGCGTAGAGGGGACTAGCGGAAATGAGCAGTTCTTC; j_gene: TRBJ2-1; v_gene: TRBV9; abundance: few; d_gene: TRBD2
CDR3aa: CASSQVLAGISYNEQFF; CDR3nt: TGCGCCAGCAGCCAAGTGTTAGCGGGGATCTCCTACAATGAGCAGTTCTTC; j_gene: TRBJ2-1; v_gene: TRBV4-1; abundance: -; d_gene: TRBD2
CDR3aa: CASSPSHFLHYGYTF; CDR3nt: TGTGCCAGCAGCCCATCCCACTTTCTACACTATGGCTACACCTTC; j_gene: TRBJ1-2; v_gene: TRBV5-5; abundance: -; d_gene: -
CDR3aa: CASSEETDTQYF; CDR3nt: TGTGCCAGCAGTGAAGAGACGGACACGCAGTATTTT; j_gene: TRBJ2-3; v_gene: TRBV2; abundance: -; d_gene: -
CDR3aa: CASSRTGTSGGANEQFF; CDR3nt: TGTGCCAGCAGCCGCACCGGGACTAGCGGGGGGGCGAATGAGCAGTTCTTC; j_gene: TRBJ2-1; v_gene: TRBV7-2; abundance: few; d_gene: TRBD2
CDR3aa: CASSPQAGGRYEQYF; CDR3nt: TGTGCCAGCTCCCCCCAGGCAGGGGGCCGCTACGAGCAGTACTTC; j_gene: TRBJ2-7; v_gene: TRBV6-2/TRBV6-3; abundance: -; d_gene: TRBD1
CDR3aa: CASSPTSSGGDTQYF; CDR3nt: TGTGCCAGCAGCCCAACGTCTAGCGGGGGTGATACGCAGTATTTT; j_gene: TRBJ2-3; v_gene: TRBV28; abundance: -; d_gene: TRBD2
CDR3aa: CASSLSGLSNQPQHF; CDR3nt: TGTGCCAGCAGCTTATCCGGGCTGAGCAATCAGCCCCAGCATTTT; j_gene: TRBJ1-5; v_gene: TRBV7-2; abundance: few; d_gene: -
CDR3aa: CASSLIRGDGYTF; CDR3nt: TGTGCCAGCAGCTTAATCCGGGGTGATGGCTACACCTTC; j_gene: TRBJ1-2; v_gene: TRBV7-2; abundance: -; d_gene: -
CDR3aa: CASSLWGGASDTQYF; CDR3nt: TGTGCCAGCAGCTTATGGGGGGGGGCCTCAGATACGCAGTATTTT; j_gene: TRBJ2-3; v_gene: TRBV7-6; abundance: once; d_gene: -
CDR3aa: CASRRGDFGTQYF; CDR3nt: TGTGCCAGCAGACGGGGGGACTTCGGTACGCAGTATTTT; j_gene: TRBJ2-3; v_gene: TRBV6-2/TRBV6-3; abundance: few; d_gene: TRBD2
CDR3aa: CASSLNGFNEQYF; CDR3nt: TGTGCCAGCAGCTTGAACGGCTTCAATGAGCAGTACTTC; j_gene: TRBJ2-4; v_gene: TRBV5-4; abundance: -; d_gene: -
CDR3aa: CASSLKGGYYNEQFF; CDR3nt: TGCGCCAGCAGCCTTAAGGGAGGCTACTACAATGAGCAGTTCTTC; j_gene: TRBJ2-1; v_gene: TRBV5-1; abundance: few; d_gene: -
CDR3aa: CASSSDLYRGYEQYF; CDR3nt: TGTGCCAGCAGCTCGGACTTGTACAGGGGCTACGAGCAGTACTTC; j_gene: TRBJ2-7; v_gene: TRBV11-1; abundance: -; d_gene: TRBD1
CDR3aa: CSVVRQANTEAFF; CDR3nt: TGCAGCGTAGTACGACAGGCGAACACTGAAGCTTTCTTT; j_gene: TRBJ1-1; v_gene: TRBV29-1; abundance: many; d_gene: -
CDR3aa: CASSRSGTGDSPLHF; CDR3nt: TGCGCCAGCAGCCGATCCGGGACAGGGGATTCACCCCTCCACTTT; j_gene: TRBJ1-6; v_gene: TRBV4-1; abundance: -; d_gene: TRBD1
CDR3aa: CASSLWGLAGGRSYNEQFF; CDR3nt: TGTGCCAGCAGCTTATGGGGACTAGCGGGGGGTCGCTCCTACAATGAGCAGTTCTTC; j_gene: TRBJ2-1; v_gene: TRBV7-3; abundance: many; d_gene: TRBD2
CDR3aa: CASSLEGESSNQPQHF; CDR3nt: TGTGCCAGCAGTTTGGAGGGGGAATCAAGCAATCAGCCCCAGCATTTT; j_gene: TRBJ1-5; v_gene: TRBV12-3/TRBV12-4; abundance: few; d_gene: -
CDR3aa: CASSPSGGAENEQFF; CDR3nt: TGTGCCAGCAGCCCGAGCGGGGGGGCCGAGAATGAGCAGTTCTTC; j_gene: TRBJ2-1; v_gene: TRBV7-3; abundance: -; d_gene: TRBD2
CDR3aa: CASSLAGGDFGYTF; CDR3nt: TGTGCCAGCAGCTTAGCCGGGGGCGATTTTGGCTACACCTTC; j_gene: TRBJ1-2; v_gene: TRBV11-2; abundance: -; d_gene: -
CDR3aa: CASSLGWGAGSNQPQHF; CDR3nt: TGTGCCAGCAGCTTAGGGTGGGGGGCTGGGAGCAATCAGCCCCAGCATTTT; j_gene: TRBJ1-5; v_gene: TRBV12-3/TRBV12-4; abundance: few; d_gene: -
CDR3aa: CAISEWASPEVWEQYF; CDR3nt: TGTGCCATCAGTGAGTGGGCTAGCCCGGAGGTATGGGAGCAGTACTTC; j_gene: TRBJ2-5; v_gene: TRBV10-3; abundance: -; d_gene: -
CDR3aa: CASSLGLAGDPYEQYF; CDR3nt: TGTGCCAGCAGCTTAGGTCTAGCGGGGGACCCTTACGAGCAGTACTTC; j_gene: TRBJ2-7; v_gene: TRBV7-2; abundance: -; d_gene: TRBD2
CDR3aa: CASTLGGAKNIQYF; CDR3nt: TGTGCCAGCACCCTAGGGGGGGCCAAAAACATTCAGTACTTC; j_gene: TRBJ2-4; v_gene: TRBV12-3/TRBV12-4; abundance: few; d_gene: -
CDR3aa: CASSLSFEGHYGYTF; CDR3nt: TGTGCCAGCAGCCTCAGCTTCGAGGGCCACTATGGCTACACCTTC; j_gene: TRBJ1-2; v_gene: TRBV13; abundance: few; d_gene: -
CDR3aa: CASTKDSLVGYTF; CDR3nt: TGTGCCAGCACCAAGGACAGTCTCGTTGGCTACACCTTC; j_gene: TRBJ1-2; v_gene: TRBV7-2; abundance: -; d_gene: -
CDR3aa: CASSQDNIWDRGFTGELFF; CDR3nt: TGTGCCAGCAGCCAAGATAACATATGGGACAGGGGCTTCACCGGGGAGCTGTTTTTT; j_gene: TRBJ2-2; v_gene: TRBV14; abundance: few; d_gene: TRBD1
CDR3aa: CASSPKGDWHTEAFF; CDR3nt: TGTGCCAGCAGTCCTAAAGGAGATTGGCACACTGAAGCTTTCTTT; j_gene: TRBJ1-1; v_gene: TRBV28; abundance: -; d_gene: -
CDR3aa: CATSGNNRGSQETQYF; CDR3nt: TGTGCCACCAGTGGTAACAACAGGGGTTCCCAAGAGACCCAGTACTTC; j_gene: TRBJ2-5; v_gene: TRBV24-1; abundance: -; d_gene: TRBD1
CDR3aa: CASSLNPGRGAYGYTF; CDR3nt: TGTGCCAGCAGTCTAAATCCGGGACGGGGGGCCTATGGCTACACCTTC; j_gene: TRBJ1-2; v_gene: TRBV28; abundance: -; d_gene: -
CDR3aa: CASIELPGPTYNEQFF; CDR3nt: TGTGCCAGCATCGAATTGCCGGGTCCAACTTACAATGAGCAGTTCTTC; j_gene: TRBJ2-1; v_gene: TRBV7-8; abundance: few; d_gene: -
CDR3aa: CASSQTWDRGDTEAFF; CDR3nt: TGCGCCAGCAGCCAAACGTGGGACAGGGGCGACACTGAAGCTTTCTTT; j_gene: TRBJ1-1; v_gene: TRBV4-1; abundance: -; d_gene: TRBD1
CDR3aa: CASSPTENQPQHF; CDR3nt: TGTGCCAGCAGCCCGACTGAGAATCAGCCCCAGCATTTT; j_gene: TRBJ1-5; v_gene: TRBV6-4; abundance: few; d_gene: -
CDR3aa: CSALGSSYEQYF; CDR3nt: TGCAGCGCTTTGGGGTCCTCCTACGAGCAGTACTTC; j_gene: TRBJ2-7; v_gene: TRBV29-1; abundance: few; d_gene: -
CDR3aa: CASRSDRGSSYEQYF; CDR3nt: TGTGCCAGCAGATCCGACAGGGGGAGCTCCTACGAGCAGTACTTC; j_gene: TRBJ2-7; v_gene: TRBV6-5; abundance: -; d_gene: TRBD1
CDR3aa: CASSFSSGSFYGYTF; CDR3nt: TGTGCCAGCAGTTTTTCTTCGGGGTCGTTCTATGGCTACACCTTC; j_gene: TRBJ1-2; v_gene: TRBV12-3/TRBV12-4; abundance: -; d_gene: -
CDR3aa: CASKAGYNEQFF; CDR3nt: TGTGCCTCCAAAGCGGGGTACAATGAGCAGTTCTTC; j_gene: TRBJ2-1; v_gene: TRBV6-1; abundance: -; d_gene: TRBD2
CDR3aa: CASSSWGSVNTEAFF; CDR3nt: TGCGCCAGCAGCTCCTGGGGATCCGTAAACACTGAAGCTTTCTTT; j_gene: TRBJ1-1; v_gene: TRBV5-1; abundance: -; d_gene: -
CDR3aa: CSAILLDGFNYGYTF; CDR3nt: TGCAGTGCTATACTCCTGGACGGGTTTAACTATGGCTACACCTTC; j_gene: TRBJ1-2; v_gene: TRBV20-1; abundance: -; d_gene: -
CDR3aa: CASSASWGTDTQYF; CDR3nt: TGTGCCAGCAGTGCCTCTTGGGGTACAGATACGCAGTATTTT; j_gene: TRBJ2-3; v_gene: TRBV6-2/TRBV6-3; abundance: few; d_gene: -
CDR3aa: CASSLSTGVSSYEQYF; CDR3nt: TGTGCCAGCAGCTTATCCACAGGGGTAAGCTCCTACGAGCAGTACTTC; j_gene: TRBJ2-7; v_gene: TRBV7-9; abundance: -; d_gene: TRBD1
CDR3aa: CAISFWGLAGRNNEQFF; CDR3nt: TGTGCCATCAGTTTCTGGGGACTAGCGGGGCGCAACAATGAGCAGTTCTTC; j_gene: TRBJ2-1; v_gene: TRBV10-3; abundance: -; d_gene: TRBD2
CDR3aa: CASSGMTDTSTDTQYF; CDR3nt: TGTGCCAGCAGTGGAATGACAGATACTAGCACAGATACGCAGTATTTT; j_gene: TRBJ2-3; v_gene: TRBV6-1; abundance: -; d_gene: -
CDR3aa: CASSVQQETQYF; CDR3nt: TGTGCCAGCAGTGTTCAGCAAGAGACCCAGTACTTC; j_gene: TRBJ2-5; v_gene: TRBV2; abundance: few; d_gene: -
CDR3aa: CASSRGGLDTQYF; CDR3nt: TGTGCCAGCAGTCGGGGGGGCCTTGATACGCAGTATTTT; j_gene: TRBJ2-3; v_gene: TRBV12-3/TRBV12-4; abundance: -; d_gene: TRBD2
CDR3aa: CSVGLRGGTYEQYF; CDR3nt: TGCAGCGTTGGATTGCGGGGGGGAACCTACGAGCAGTACTTC; j_gene: TRBJ2-7; v_gene: TRBV29-1; abundance: -; d_gene: TRBD2
CDR3aa: CASSGQGAKETQYF; CDR3nt: TGTGCCAGCTCAGGACAGGGGGCGAAGGAGACCCAGTACTTC; j_gene: TRBJ2-5; v_gene: TRBV18; abundance: many; d_gene: TRBD1
CDR3aa: CARSLRDTEAFF; CDR3nt: TGTGCCAGGAGTTTGAGGGACACTGAAGCTTTCTTT; j_gene: TRBJ1-1; v_gene: TRBV12-3/TRBV12-4; abundance: -; d_gene: -
CDR3aa: CASTNIVAGSTDTQYF; CDR3nt: TGCGCCAGCACCAATATCGTGGCGGGTAGCACAGATACGCAGTATTTT; j_gene: TRBJ2-3; v_gene: TRBV5-1; abundance: -; d_gene: -
CDR3aa: CASSQGYQGGFDEQYF; CDR3nt: TGTGCCAGCAGCCAAGGGTATCAGGGGGGGTTCGACGAGCAGTACTTC; j_gene: TRBJ2-7; v_gene: TRBV4-2; abundance: few; d_gene: -
CDR3aa: CSVEGAAGTGYYGYTF; CDR3nt: TGCAGCGTTGAAGGAGCAGCCGGGACAGGATACTATGGCTACACCTTC; j_gene: TRBJ1-2; v_gene: TRBV29-1; abundance: -; d_gene: TRBD1
CDR3aa: CASTPGGGSPLHF; CDR3nt: TGTGCCAGCACCCCGGGCGGGGGATCACCCCTCCACTTT; j_gene: TRBJ1-6; v_gene: TRBV12-3/TRBV12-4; abundance: -; d_gene: -
CDR3aa: CAISERAGGLDGYTF; CDR3nt: TGTGCCATCAGTGAGAGGGCAGGGGGCTTGGATGGCTACACCTTC; j_gene: TRBJ1-2; v_gene: TRBV10-3; abundance: -; d_gene: TRBD1